The entry below gives a single TCR beta chain sequence along with its context. Its antigen is undetermined. This sample stems from a study of memory CD4+ T cells and cytomegalovirus serostatus. Study outcomes and limitations: A US-trained random forest predicted CMV serostatus with median AUC around 0.93.

Single viable CD3+CD4+CD8-CD45RO+ cells were sorted as the memory CD4+ T cells. The data were produced by immunoSEQ multiplex PCR, yet TCRdb's version contains in-frame clones alone and is incomplete. The sample includes 55,000 to 80,000 clones, about 76% seen only once; the top ten take roughly 5%. CDR1 SGHTA and CDR2 FQGNSA come from the germline V gene. The ends were cut back, 3 bases at V and 2 bases at J, with 6 bases in the middle. CDR3 length equals 13 residues. The clonotype was recovered from an adult in good health and CMV-seropositive. The gene calls are TRBV7-2 and TRBJ2-3; D unclear. The sample comprised memory CD4+ T cells from blood. The CDR3 protein is CASSFMATDTQYF. The CDR3, as DNA: TGTGCCAGCAGCTTTATGGCCACAGATACGCAGTATTTT.